This TCR beta chain was captured in a study of T-cell reconstitution after alpha-beta-depleted transplantation in children. During its preparation, the TCRbeta library received unique molecular identifiers. MiXCR, applied by TCRdb to the PCR reads, yields one record per CDR3 protein. Counted here are 350,000 to 450,000 distinct CDR3 sequences, roughly 22% occurring once; the ten biggest clones make up 3% to 4%. V lost 7 bases to trimming and J lost 2 bases; unmatched junction nucleotides: 28. Per the germline V gene, CDR1 is DFQATT and CDR2 is SNEGSKA (reference sequence). CDR3 size: 20 residues. This clonotype was obtained from a human donor who donated a stem cell graft to a child with acute myeloid leukemia. Source: PBMCs from the stem cell graft donor, taken from the stem cell graft. The chain is built from TRBV20-1 and TRBJ2-7; 8 bases fit TRBD2. The CDR3 loop reads CSGPAPGMNTGGPRAYEQYF. CDR3 nucleotide sequence: TGCAGTGGCCCGGCTCCGGGGATGAATACGGGAGGGCCTAGGGCCTACGAGCAGTACTTC.